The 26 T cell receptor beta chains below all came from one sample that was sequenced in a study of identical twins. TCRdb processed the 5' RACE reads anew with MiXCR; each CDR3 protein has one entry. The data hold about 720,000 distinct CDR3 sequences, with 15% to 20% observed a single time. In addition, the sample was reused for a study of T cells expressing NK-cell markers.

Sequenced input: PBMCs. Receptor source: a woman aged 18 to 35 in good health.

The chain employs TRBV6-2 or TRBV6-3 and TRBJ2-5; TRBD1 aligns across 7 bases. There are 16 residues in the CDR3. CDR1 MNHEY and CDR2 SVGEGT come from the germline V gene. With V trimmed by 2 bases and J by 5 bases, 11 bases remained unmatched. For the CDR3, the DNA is TGTGCCAGCAGTTACCCTGGACAGGCCTCATGGGAGACCCAGTACTTC. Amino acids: CASSYPGQASWETQYF.

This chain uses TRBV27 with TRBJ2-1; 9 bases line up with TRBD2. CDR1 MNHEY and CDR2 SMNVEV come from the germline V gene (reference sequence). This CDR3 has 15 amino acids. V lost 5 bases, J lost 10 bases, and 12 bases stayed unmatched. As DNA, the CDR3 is TGTGCCAGCAGTCCCCGTCCAGCCCTAGCGGGGGAGCAGTTCTTC. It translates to CASSPRPALAGEQFF.

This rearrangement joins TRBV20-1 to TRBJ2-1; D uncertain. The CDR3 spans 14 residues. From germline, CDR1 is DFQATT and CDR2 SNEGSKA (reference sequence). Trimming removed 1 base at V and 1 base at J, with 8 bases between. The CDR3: CSARAGESYNEQFF. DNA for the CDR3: TGCAGTGCTAGAGCGGGTGAGTCCTACAATGAGCAGTTCTTC.

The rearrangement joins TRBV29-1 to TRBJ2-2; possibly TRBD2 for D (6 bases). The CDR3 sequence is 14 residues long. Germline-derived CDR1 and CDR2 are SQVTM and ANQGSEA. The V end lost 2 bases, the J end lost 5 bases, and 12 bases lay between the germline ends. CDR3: CSVETGTWTGELFF. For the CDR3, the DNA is TGCAGCGTTGAAACCGGGACTTGGACCGGGGAGCTGTTTTTT.

The CDR3 region is CASRNDLGPYNEQFF. CDR3 nucleotides: TGTGCCAGCAGGAACGACTTGGGCCCATACAATGAGCAGTTCTTC. The rearrangement joins TRBV12-3 or TRBV12-4 to TRBJ2-1, with unresolved D. V gave up 6 bases and J gave up 4 bases, with 16 bases separating them. There are 15 residues in the CDR3.

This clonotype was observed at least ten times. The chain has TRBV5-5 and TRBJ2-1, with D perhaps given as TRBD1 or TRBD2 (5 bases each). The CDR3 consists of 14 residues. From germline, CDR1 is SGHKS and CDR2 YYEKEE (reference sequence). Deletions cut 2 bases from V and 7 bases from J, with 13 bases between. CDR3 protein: CASSLWGSGNEQFF. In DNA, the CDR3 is TGTGCCAGCAGCTTATGGGGGAGTGGGAATGAGCAGTTCTTC.

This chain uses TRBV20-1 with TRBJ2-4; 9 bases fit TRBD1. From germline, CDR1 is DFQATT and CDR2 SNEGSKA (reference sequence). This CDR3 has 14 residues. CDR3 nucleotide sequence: TGCAGCGGGACAGGGAAGGAGACCAAAAACATTCAGTACTTC. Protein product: CSGTGKETKNIQYF.

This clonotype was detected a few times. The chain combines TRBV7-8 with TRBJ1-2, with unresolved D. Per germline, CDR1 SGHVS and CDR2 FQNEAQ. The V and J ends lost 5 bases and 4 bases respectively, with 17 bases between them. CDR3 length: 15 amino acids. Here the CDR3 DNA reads TGTGCCAGCAGCCACCAATTTACAGTCGTCTATGGCTACACCTTC. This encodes CASSHQFTVVYGYTF.

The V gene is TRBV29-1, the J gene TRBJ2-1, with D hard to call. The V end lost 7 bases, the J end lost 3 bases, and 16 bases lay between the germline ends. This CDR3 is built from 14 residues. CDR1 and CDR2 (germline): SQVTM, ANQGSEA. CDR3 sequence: CSARRQTIYNEQFF. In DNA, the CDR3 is TGCAGCGCTAGAAGGCAGACGATCTACAATGAGCAGTTCTTC.

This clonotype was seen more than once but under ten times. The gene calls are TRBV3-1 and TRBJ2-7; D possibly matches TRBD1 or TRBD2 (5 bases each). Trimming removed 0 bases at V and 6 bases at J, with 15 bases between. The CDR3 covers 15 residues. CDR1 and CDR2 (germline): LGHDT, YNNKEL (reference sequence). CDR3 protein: CASSQDGVSRGEQYF. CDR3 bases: TGTGCCAGCAGCCAAGATGGTGTTTCGAGGGGCGAGCAGTACTTC.

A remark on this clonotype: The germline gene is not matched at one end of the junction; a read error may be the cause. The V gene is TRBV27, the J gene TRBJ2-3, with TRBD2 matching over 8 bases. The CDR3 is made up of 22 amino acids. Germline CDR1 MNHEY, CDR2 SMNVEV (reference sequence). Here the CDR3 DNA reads TGTGCCAGCAGTTTATGGCCAGACTCGAGCGGGAGTAAAACGATGTTCTCAGATACGCAGTGTTTT. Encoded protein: CASSLWPDSSGSKTMFSDTQCF.

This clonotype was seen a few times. The CDR3 DNA sequence: TGTGCCAGCAGTTACGGGCCAACTGACACTGAAGCTTTCTTT. Protein: CASSYGPTDTEAFF. The chain employs TRBV6-5 and TRBJ1-1; D unclear. The V gene's germline CDR1 is MNHEY and CDR2 SVGAGI. Deletions cut 2 bases from V and 3 bases from J, with 10 bases between. The CDR3 sequence is 14 residues long.

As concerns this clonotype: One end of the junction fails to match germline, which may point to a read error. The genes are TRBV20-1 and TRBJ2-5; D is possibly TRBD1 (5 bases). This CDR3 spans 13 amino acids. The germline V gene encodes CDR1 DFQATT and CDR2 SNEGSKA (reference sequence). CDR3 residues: CNATLQGDETQYF. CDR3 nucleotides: TGCAATGCTACCCTGCAGGGTGACGAGACCCAGTACTTC.

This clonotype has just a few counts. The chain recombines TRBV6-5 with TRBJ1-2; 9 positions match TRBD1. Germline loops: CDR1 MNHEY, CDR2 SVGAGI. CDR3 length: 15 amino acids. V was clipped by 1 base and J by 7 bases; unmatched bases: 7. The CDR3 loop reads CASSYYDRGKGGYTF. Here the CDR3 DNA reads TGTGCCAGCAGTTACTACGACAGGGGGAAGGGTGGCTACACCTTC.

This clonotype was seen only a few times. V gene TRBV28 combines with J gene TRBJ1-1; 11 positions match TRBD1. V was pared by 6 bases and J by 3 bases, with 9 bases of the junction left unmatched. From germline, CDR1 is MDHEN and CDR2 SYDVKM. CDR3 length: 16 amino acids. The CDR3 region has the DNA TGTGCCAGCAGCAGACGGCCGGGACAGGGGGACACTGAAGCTTTCTTT. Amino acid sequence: CASSRRPGQGDTEAFF.

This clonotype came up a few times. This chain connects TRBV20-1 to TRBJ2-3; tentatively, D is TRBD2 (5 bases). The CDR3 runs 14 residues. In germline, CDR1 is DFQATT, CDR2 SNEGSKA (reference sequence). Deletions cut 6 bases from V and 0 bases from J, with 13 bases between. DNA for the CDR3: TGCAGTGCCCCAAGAAGCGGTAGCACAGATACGCAGTATTTT. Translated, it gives CSAPRSGSTDTQYF.

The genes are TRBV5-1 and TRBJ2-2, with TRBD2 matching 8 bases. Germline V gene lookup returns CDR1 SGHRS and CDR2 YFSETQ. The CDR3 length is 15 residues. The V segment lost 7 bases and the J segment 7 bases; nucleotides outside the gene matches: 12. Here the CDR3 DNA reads TGCGCCAGCGGTCCGCGGGAGAGCGGGGGCGGGGAGCTGTTTTTT. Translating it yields CASGPRESGGGELFF. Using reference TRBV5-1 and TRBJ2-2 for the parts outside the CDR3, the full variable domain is KAGVTQTPRYLIKTRGQQVTLSCSPISGHRSVSWYQQTPGQGLQFLFEYFSETQRNKGNFPGRFSGRQFSNSRSEMNVSTLELGDSALYLCASGPRESGGGELFFGEGSRLTVL.

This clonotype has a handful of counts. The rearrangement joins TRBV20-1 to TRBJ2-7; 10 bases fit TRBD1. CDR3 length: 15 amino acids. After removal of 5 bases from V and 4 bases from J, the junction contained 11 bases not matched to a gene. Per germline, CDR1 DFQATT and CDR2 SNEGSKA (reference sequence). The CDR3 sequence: CSASMLGTGVYEQYF. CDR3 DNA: TGCAGTGCTTCCATGCTAGGGACAGGGGTATACGAGCAGTACTTC.

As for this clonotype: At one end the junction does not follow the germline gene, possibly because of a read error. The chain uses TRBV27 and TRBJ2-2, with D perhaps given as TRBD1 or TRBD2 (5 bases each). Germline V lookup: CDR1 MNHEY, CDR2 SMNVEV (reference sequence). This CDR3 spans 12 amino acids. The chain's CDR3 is CASRSNTGDLFF. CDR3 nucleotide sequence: TGTGCCAGTCGATCTAACACCGGGGACCTGTTTTTT.

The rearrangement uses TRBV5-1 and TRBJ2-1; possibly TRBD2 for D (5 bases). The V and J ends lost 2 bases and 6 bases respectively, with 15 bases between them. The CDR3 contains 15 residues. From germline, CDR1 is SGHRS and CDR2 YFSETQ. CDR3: CASSLYDSGINEQFF. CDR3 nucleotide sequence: TGCGCCAGCAGCTTATACGATTCCGGGATCAATGAGCAGTTCTTC.

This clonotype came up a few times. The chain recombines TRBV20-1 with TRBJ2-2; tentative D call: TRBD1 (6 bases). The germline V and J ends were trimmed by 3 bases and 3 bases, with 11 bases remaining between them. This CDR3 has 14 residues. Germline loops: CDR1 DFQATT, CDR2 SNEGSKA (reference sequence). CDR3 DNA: TGCAGTGCTAGCAGAGCAGGGGACACCGGGGAGCTGTTTTTT. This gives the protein CSASRAGDTGELFF.

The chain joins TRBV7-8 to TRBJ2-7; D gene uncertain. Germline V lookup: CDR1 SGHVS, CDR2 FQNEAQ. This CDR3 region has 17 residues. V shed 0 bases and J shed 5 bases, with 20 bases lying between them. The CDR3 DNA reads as TGTGCCAGCAGCTTAGCGCTGAGGCGGACCCGGGCTCACGAGCAGTACTTC. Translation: CASSLALRRTRAHEQYF.

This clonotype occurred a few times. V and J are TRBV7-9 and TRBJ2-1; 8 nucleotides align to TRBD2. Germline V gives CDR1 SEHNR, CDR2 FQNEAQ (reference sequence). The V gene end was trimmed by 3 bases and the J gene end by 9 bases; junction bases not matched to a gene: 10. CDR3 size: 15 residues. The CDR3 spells CASSFGGTRRGEQFF. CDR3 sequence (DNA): TGTGCCAGCAGCTTTGGCGGGACTAGAAGAGGTGAGCAGTTCTTC.

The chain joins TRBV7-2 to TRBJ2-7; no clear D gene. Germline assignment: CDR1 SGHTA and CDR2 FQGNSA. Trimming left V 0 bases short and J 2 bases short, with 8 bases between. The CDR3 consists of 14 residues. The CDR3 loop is CASSLASAAYEQYF. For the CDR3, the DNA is TGTGCCAGCAGCTTAGCCTCCGCTGCCTACGAGCAGTACTTC.

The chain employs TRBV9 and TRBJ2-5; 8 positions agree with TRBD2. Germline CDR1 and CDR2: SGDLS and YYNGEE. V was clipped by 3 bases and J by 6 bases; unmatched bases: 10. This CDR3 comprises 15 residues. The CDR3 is CASSASGGGLKTQYF. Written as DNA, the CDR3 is TGTGCCAGCAGCGCCTCCGGCGGGGGGCTAAAGACCCAGTACTTC.

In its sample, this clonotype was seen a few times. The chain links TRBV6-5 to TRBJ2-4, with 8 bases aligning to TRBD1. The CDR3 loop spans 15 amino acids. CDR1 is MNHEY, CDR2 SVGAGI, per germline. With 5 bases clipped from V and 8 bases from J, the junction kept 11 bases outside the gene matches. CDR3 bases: TGTGCCAGCAGTACCAAGGACAGGGAAGGGCACATTCAGTACTTC. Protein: CASSTKDREGHIQYF.